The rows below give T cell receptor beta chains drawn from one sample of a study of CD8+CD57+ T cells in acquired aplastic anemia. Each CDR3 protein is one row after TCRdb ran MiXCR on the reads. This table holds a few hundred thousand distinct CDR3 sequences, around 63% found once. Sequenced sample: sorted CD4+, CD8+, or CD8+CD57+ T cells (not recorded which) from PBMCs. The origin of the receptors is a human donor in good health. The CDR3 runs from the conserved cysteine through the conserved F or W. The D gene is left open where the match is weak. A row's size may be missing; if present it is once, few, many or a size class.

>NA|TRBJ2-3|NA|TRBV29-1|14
CSVGYRLSTDTQYF
TGCAGCGTTGGGTACAGGTTAAGCACAGATACGCAGTATTTT
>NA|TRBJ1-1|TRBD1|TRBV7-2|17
CASSSAGVGTGNTEAFF
TGTGCCAGCAGCTCAGCGGGGGTCGGGACAGGGAACACTGAAGCTTTCTTT
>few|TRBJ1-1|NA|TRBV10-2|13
CATRNQGSTEAFF
TGCGCCACACGAAATCAGGGGAGCACTGAAGCTTTCTTT
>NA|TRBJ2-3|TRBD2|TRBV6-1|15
CASSEGLAFTDTQYF
TGTGCCAGCAGTGAGGGACTAGCGTTCACAGATACGCAGTATTTT
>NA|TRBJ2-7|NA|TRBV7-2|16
CASSLGLVGLSYEQYF
TGTGCCAGCAGCTTAGGTTTAGTGGGCCTCTCCTACGAGCAGTACTTC
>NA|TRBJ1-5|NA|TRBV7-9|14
CASSASVGNQPQHF
TGTGCCAGCAGCGCCTCCGTAGGCAATCAGCCCCAGCATTTT
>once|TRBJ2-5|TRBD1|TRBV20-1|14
CSAKAQGARETQYF
TGCAGTGCTAAAGCACAGGGGGCCAGGGAGACCCAGTACTTC
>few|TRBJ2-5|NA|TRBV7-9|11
CASREGETQYF
TGTGCCAGCAGGGAGGGGGAGACCCAGTACTTC
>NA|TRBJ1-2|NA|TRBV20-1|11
CSARRDSGYTF
TGCAGTGCTAGAAGGGATTCTGGCTACACCTTC
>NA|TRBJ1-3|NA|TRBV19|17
CASRQRQRSFSGNTIYF
TGTGCCAGTAGACAAAGACAGCGTTCATTCTCTGGAAACACCATATATTTT
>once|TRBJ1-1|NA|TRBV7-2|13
CASSMYRETEAFF
TGTGCCAGCAGCATGTACAGGGAAACTGAAGCTTTCTTT
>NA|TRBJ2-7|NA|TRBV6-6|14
CDSSEQEPQHEQYF
TGTGACAGCAGTGAACAGGAGCCGCAACACGAGCAGTACTTC
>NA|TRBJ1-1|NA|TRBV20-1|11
CTRNRNTEAFF
TGCACCCGTAACAGGAACACTGAAGCTTTCTTT
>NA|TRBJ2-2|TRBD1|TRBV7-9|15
CASSLTGMGTGELFF
TGTGCCAGCAGCCTGACAGGGATGGGCACCGGGGAGCTGTTTTTT
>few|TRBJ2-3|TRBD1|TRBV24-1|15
CATSPQGAMGDTQYF
TGTGCCACCAGTCCACAGGGGGCGATGGGAGATACGCAGTATTTT
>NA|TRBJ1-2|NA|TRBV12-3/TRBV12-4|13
CASSPDTNYGYTF
TGTGCCAGCAGTCCGGACACCAACTATGGCTACACCTTC
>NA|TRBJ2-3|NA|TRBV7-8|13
CASRLDSTDTQYF
TGTGCCAGCAGGCTCGACAGCACAGATACGCAGTATTTT
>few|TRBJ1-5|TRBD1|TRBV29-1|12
CSVGTGSQPQHF
TGCAGCGTTGGGACAGGGAGTCAGCCCCAGCATTTT
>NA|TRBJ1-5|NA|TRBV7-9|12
CASSLDNQPQHF
TGTGCCAGCAGCCTGGACAATCAGCCCCAGCATTTT
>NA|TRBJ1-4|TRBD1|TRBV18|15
CASSPSGTGFEKLFF
TGTGCCAGCTCACCCTCCGGGACAGGGTTCGAAAAACTGTTTTTT
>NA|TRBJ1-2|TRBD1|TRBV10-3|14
CAISGTQGSDGYTF
TGTGCCATCAGTGGGACACAGGGGAGCGATGGCTACACCTTC
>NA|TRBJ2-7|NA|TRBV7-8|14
CASSQQTAQGGQYF
TGTGCCAGCAGCCAGCAAACCGCTCAGGGGGGGCAGTACTTC
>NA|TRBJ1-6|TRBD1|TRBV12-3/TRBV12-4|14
CASSLGQGETPLHF
TGTGCCAGCAGTTTGGGACAGGGCGAGACACCCCTCCACTTT
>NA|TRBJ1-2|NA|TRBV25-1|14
CASSEYGGNYGYTF
TGTGCCAGCAGTGAATACGGCGGCAACTATGGCTACACCTTC
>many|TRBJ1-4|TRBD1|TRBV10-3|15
CAISEARGRGEKLFF
TGTGCCATCAGTGAGGCCAGGGGGCGCGGTGAAAAACTGTTTTTT
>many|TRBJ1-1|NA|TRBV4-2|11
CASSQNNEAFF
TGTGCCAGCAGCCAGAATAATGAAGCTTTCTTT
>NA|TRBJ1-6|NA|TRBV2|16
CASSESAPLGFVLLHF
TGTGCCAGCAGTGAATCGGCACCTTTAGGTTTTGTACTCCTCCACTTT
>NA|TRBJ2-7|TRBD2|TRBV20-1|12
CSASGREYERYF
TGCAGTGCCTCTGGGAGGGAGTACGAGCGGTACTTC
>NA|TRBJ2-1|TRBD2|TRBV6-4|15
CASGRTSGGADEQFF
TGTGCCAGCGGCCGGACTAGCGGGGGGGCCGATGAGCAGTTCTTC
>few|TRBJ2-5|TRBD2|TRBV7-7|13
CASRSGMGETQYF
TGTGCTAGCAGAAGCGGGATGGGAGAGACCCAGTACTTC
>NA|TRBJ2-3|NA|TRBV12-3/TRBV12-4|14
CASSLRGWTDTQYF
TGTGCCAGCAGTTTACGGGGTTGGACAGATACGCAGTATTTT
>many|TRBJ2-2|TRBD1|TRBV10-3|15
CAISEPGQVHGELFF
TGTGCCATCAGTGAACCCGGACAGGTCCACGGGGAGCTGTTTTTT
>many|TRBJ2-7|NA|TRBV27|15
CASSPTGLNSYEQYF
TGTGCCAGCAGCCCAACAGGGTTGAACTCCTACGAGCAGTACTTC
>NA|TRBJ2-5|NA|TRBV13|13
CASSPMHQETQYF
TGTGCCAGCAGCCCCATGCACCAAGAGACCCAGTACTTC
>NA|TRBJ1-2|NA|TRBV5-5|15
CASSLPWGPPYCYTF
TGTGCCAGCAGCTTGCCCTGGGGCCCCCCATATTGCTACACCTTC
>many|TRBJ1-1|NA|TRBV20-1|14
CSASSGGGGTEAFF
TGCAGTGCTTCCTCTGGGGGAGGTGGAACTGAAGCTTTCTTT
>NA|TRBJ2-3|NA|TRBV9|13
CASSVLGTDTQYF
TGTGCCAGCAGCGTTTTGGGCACAGATACGCAGTATTTT
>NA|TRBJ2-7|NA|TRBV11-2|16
CASSLGVRLGDYEQYF
TGTGCCAGCAGCTTAGGAGTTAGACTAGGGGACTACGAGCAGTACTTC
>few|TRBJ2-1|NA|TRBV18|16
CASSPTSSDSYNEQFF
TGTGCCAGCTCACCGACTAGTAGTGACTCCTACAATGAGCAGTTCTTC
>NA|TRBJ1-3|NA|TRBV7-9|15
CASSHGTRSGNTIYF
TGTGCCAGCAGCCATGGGACAAGGTCTGGAAACACCATATATTTT
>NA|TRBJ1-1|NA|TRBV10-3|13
CAIRERLNTEAFF
TGTGCCATCAGGGAGAGGCTGAACACTGAAGCTTTCTTT
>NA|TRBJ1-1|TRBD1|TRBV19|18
CASSTSQSTGQGAAEAFF
TGTGCCAGTAGTACCTCTCAGTCAACGGGACAGGGGGCCGCTGAAGCTTTCTTT
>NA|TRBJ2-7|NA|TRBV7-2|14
CASQGGQASYEQYF
TGTGCCAGCCAGGGCGGCCAGGCTTCCTACGAGCAGTACTTC
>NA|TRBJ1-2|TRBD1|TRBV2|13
CASSGQANYGYTF
TGTGCCAGCTCGGGACAGGCTAACTATGGCTACACCTTC
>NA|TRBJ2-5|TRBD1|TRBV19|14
CASGTGEVYQPQYF
TGTGCCAGTGGGACAGGGGAGGTTTATCAGCCCCAGTACTTC
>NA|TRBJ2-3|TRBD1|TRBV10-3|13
CAIKDRETDTQYF
TGTGCCATCAAAGACAGGGAAACAGATACGCAGTATTTT
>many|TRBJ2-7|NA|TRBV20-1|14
CSARAGGLGYEQYF
TGCAGTGCTAGAGCAGGGGGACTAGGCTACGAGCAGTACTTC
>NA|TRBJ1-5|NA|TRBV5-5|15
CASSLGGLADFYEHF
TGCGCCAGCAGCTTGGGGGGACTAGCGGACTTCTACGAGCATTTT
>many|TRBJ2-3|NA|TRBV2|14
CASSDSENRDTQYF
TGTGCCAGCAGTGATTCGGAAAACCGAGATACGCAGTATTTT
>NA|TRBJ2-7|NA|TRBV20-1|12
CSARTGAYEQYF
TGCAGTGCTAGGACAGGTGCGTACGAGCAGTACTTC
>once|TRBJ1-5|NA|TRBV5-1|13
CASSLDQNQPQHF
TGCGCCAGCAGCTTGGACCAGAATCAGCCCCAGCATTTT
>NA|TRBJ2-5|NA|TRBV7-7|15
CASSLGWGDQETQYF
TGTGCCAGCAGCTTAGGCTGGGGGGACCAAGAGACCCAGTACTTC
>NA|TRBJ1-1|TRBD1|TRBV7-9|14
CASSPGQGLPEAFF
TGTGCCAGCAGCCCGGGACAGGGTTTGCCTGAAGCTTTCTTT
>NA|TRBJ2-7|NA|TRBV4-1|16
CASSQDWSSRAFEQYF
TGCGCCAGCAGCCAAGATTGGTCTAGCAGGGCTTTCGAGCAGTACTTC